A single sample gave rise to the 17 T cell receptor beta chains below, sequenced in a study of shared clonotypes between healthy human individuals. Assay used: immunoSEQ multiplex PCR; TCRdb lists only in-frame clones, some missing. The profile shows about 2 million clones, 90% to 95% of them singletons. Sequenced sample: naive CD4+ T cells sorted from blood. As to subset: CD45RA+ positively selected. The origin of the receptors is a man between 18 and 35 years old in good health.

This chain links TRBV6-5 with TRBJ1-3; tentatively, D is TRBD1 (5 bases). Germline V gene lookup returns CDR1 MNHEY and CDR2 SVGAGI. The CDR3 covers 15 residues. The V end lost 5 bases, the J end lost 0 bases, and 11 bases lay between the germline ends. The CDR3 nucleotides read TGTGCCAGCAGTCTGGACATAGGCTCTGGAAACACCATATATTTT. It codes for CASSLDIGSGNTIYF.

About this clone: Distinct nucleotide sequences in the sample also encode this CDR3. The rearrangement uses TRBV5-4 and TRBJ2-5, with D unresolved. This CDR3 contains 13 residues. CDR1 and CDR2 from the germline V gene are SGHNT and YYREEE (reference sequence). Trimming removed 0 bases at V and 2 bases at J, with 5 bases between. The CDR3 region has the DNA TGTGCCAGCAGCTTGGTCGGTCAAGAGACCCAGTACTTC. Its protein is CASSLVGQETQYF.

The chain carries TRBV30 and TRBJ1-3; 9 positions match TRBD1. Looked up from germline, CDR1 is GTSNPN and CDR2 is SVGIG (reference sequence). This CDR3 spans 13 amino acids. V shed 4 bases and J 16 bases; nucleotides not matched to a gene: 14. CDR3 coding DNA: TGTGCCTGGAAGTGGACAGGGGTGAGCCGGAAGTATTTT. Translating gives CAWKWTGVSRKYF. The complete variable domain, with remaining parts taken from reference TRBV30 and TRBJ1-3, reads SQTIHQWPATLVQPVGSPLSLECTVEGTSNPNLYWYRQAAGRGLQLLFYSVGIGQISSEVPQNLSASRPQDRQFILSSKKLLLSDSGFYLCAWKWTGVSRKYFGEGSWLTVV.

For this clone: The same CDR3 is also encoded by other DNA sequences in this sample. This chain connects TRBV18 to TRBJ2-7; no clear D. Deletions cut 4 bases from V and 0 bases from J, with 7 bases between. CDR3 length equals 13 residues. Germline values: CDR1 KGHSH, CDR2 LQKENI. In nucleotides, the CDR3 is TGTGCCAGCTCACGCGGCAGCTCCTACGAGCAGTACTTC. Protein sequence: CASSRGSSYEQYF.

The CDR3 loop is CASSLELVMSNTQYF. The DNA for the CDR3 is TGTGCCAGCAGCTTGGAACTAGTTATGTCAAATACGCAGTATTTT. The gene calls are TRBV5-4 and TRBJ2-3; tentative D call: TRBD2 (5 bases). Per germline, CDR1 SGHNT and CDR2 YYREEE (reference sequence). V lost 0 bases to trimming and J lost 7 bases, with 15 bases between them. The CDR3 runs 15 residues.

The gene calls are TRBV7-2 and TRBJ2-2; 7 bases match TRBD2. CDR1 SGHTA and CDR2 FQGNSA come from the germline V gene. V shed 6 bases, J shed 1 base, and the junction held 2 bases outside the gene matches. The CDR3 is made up of 14 amino acids. The DNA of the CDR3 is TGTGCCAGCAGGCCGGGAGGGAACACCGGGGAGCTGTTTTTT. As protein: CASRPGGNTGELFF.

The rearrangement joins TRBV6-8 to TRBJ1-6, with 12 bases lining up with TRBD1. V dropped 4 bases and J dropped 6; count of bases not matched to a gene: 10. The V gene's germline CDR1 is MNHGY and CDR2 SAAAGT. The CDR3 has 18 amino acids. This CDR3 reads CASSSGTGGIEGNSPLHF. The CDR3 coding sequence is TGTGCCAGCAGTTCGGGGACAGGGGGCATCGAGGGTAATTCACCCCTCCACTTT.

This chain links TRBV30 with TRBJ2-7, with 8 nucleotides matching TRBD1. CDR1 and CDR2 (germline): GTSNPN, SVGIG (reference sequence). The CDR3 totals 13 residues. The junction had 5 bases not matched to a gene; V was cut back by 4 bases and J by 3 bases. The CDR3: CAWIGTGLYEQYF. CDR3 DNA: TGTGCCTGGATCGGGACAGGACTCTACGAGCAGTACTTC.

Concerning this clone itself: The sample contains more than one DNA sequence encoding this CDR3. The chain recombines TRBV27 with TRBJ2-7, with 9 nucleotides matching TRBD1. The trim removed 4 bases at V and 3 bases at J, leaving 4 bases unmatched. The CDR3 runs 14 residues. CDR1 is MNHEY and CDR2 is SMNVEV in the germline V gene (reference sequence). The CDR3: CASSSGTGFYEQYF. The CDR3 nucleotides read TGTGCCAGCAGTTCCGGGACAGGGTTCTACGAGCAGTACTTC.

This chain joins TRBV29-1 and TRBJ2-3; TRBD2 agrees at 8 bases. There are 13 residues in the CDR3. V shed 4 bases, J shed 4 bases, and the junction held 4 bases outside the gene matches. CDR1 is SQVTM and CDR2 is ANQGSEA in the germline V gene. CDR3 sequence (DNA): TGCAGCGTTGTTCGGGGGGGGGCAGATACGCAGTATTTT. Amino acids: CSVVRGGADTQYF.

This CDR3 is CASSPQNRDRGEKLFF. DNA of the CDR3: TGTGCCAGCTCGCCGCAAAACCGGGACAGGGGGGAAAAACTGTTTTTT. The chain recombines TRBV18 with TRBJ1-4; 11 nucleotides agree with TRBD1. This CDR3 region has 16 residues. The V segment lost 6 bases and the J segment 8 bases; nucleotides outside the gene matches: 11. Germline V lookup: CDR1 KGHSH, CDR2 LQKENI.

V and J are TRBV9 and TRBJ2-3; 7 bases fit TRBD2. This CDR3 region has 13 residues. Losses at the gene ends were 8 bases for V and 2 bases for J; bases not matched to a gene: 5. In germline, CDR1 is SGDLS, CDR2 YYNGEE. The chain's CDR3 is CARSGGPTDTQYF. CDR3 nucleotides: TGTGCCAGATCGGGAGGCCCCACAGATACGCAGTATTTT. Full variable domain (rest looked up from reference TRBV9 and TRBJ2-3): DSGVTQTPKHLITATGQRVTLRCSPRSGDLSVYWYQQSLDQGLQFLIQYYNGEERAKGNILERFSAQQFPDLHSELNLSSLELGDSALYFCARSGGPTDTQYFGPGTRLTVL.

The V call is TRBV7-3, the J call TRBJ1-1; D not certain. The CDR3 consists of 13 residues. From germline, CDR1 is SGHTA and CDR2 FQGTGA. V dropped 4 bases and J dropped 1 base, with 7 bases sitting between them. The chain's CDR3 is CASSSYKNTEAFF. In DNA, the CDR3 is TGTGCCAGCAGCTCGTACAAGAACACTGAAGCTTTCTTT.

This chain joins TRBV5-6 and TRBJ2-7; TRBD1 matches 8 bases. The CDR3 contains 15 residues. In germline, CDR1 is SGHDT, CDR2 YYEEEE. Trimming at V came to 5 bases and at J to 0 bases, leaving 7 bases not matched to a gene. The CDR3 spells CASSSDRGASYEQYF. CDR3 DNA sequence: TGTGCCAGCAGTTCCGACAGGGGCGCCTCCTACGAGCAGTACTTC.

This rearrangement joins TRBV19 to TRBJ2-7; TRBD1 is a possible D gene (6 bases). Trimming removed 6 bases at V and 0 bases at J, with 15 bases between. Germline CDR1 is LNHDA and CDR2 is SQIVND (reference sequence). This CDR3 region has 15 residues. This CDR3 is CASRSPGHNSYEQYF. The CDR3 DNA sequence: TGTGCCAGTAGGTCTCCGGGACATAACTCCTACGAGCAGTACTTC.

As regards this clone: Distinct nucleotide sequences in the sample also encode this CDR3. The chain recombines TRBV2 with TRBJ2-3; D is unresolved. The CDR3 covers 11 residues. V lost 6 bases and J 4 bases, leaving 5 bases between the germline ends. Germline CDR1 SNHLY, CDR2 FYNNEI. CDR3 sequence: CASSGADTQYF. DNA for the CDR3: TGTGCCAGCAGCGGCGCAGATACGCAGTATTTT.

This chain connects TRBV2 to TRBJ1-5; D not resolved. Trimming took 4 bases from V and 6 from J, leaving 13 bases between them. The germline CDR1 and CDR2 sequences are SNHLY and FYNNEI. This CDR3 spans 14 amino acids. The CDR3 region is CASSGEGLSQPQHF. DNA for the CDR3: TGTGCCAGCAGTGGGGAGGGTTTAAGTCAGCCCCAGCATTTT.